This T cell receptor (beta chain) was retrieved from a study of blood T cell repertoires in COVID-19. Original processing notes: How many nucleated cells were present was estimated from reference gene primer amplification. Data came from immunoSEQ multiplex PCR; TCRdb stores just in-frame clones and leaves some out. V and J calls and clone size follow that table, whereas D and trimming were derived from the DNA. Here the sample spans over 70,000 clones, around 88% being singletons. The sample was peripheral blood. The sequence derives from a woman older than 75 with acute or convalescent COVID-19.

CDR3 residues: CAWSPGGPGPYGYTF. Here the CDR3 DNA reads TGTGCCTGGAGTCCGGGGGGGCCCGGGCCCTATGGCTACACCTTC. The chain links TRBV30 to TRBJ1-2, with D possibly TRBD1 on 6 matching bases. V was shortened by 2 bases and J by 4 bases, with 17 bases between the two germline ends. This CDR3 spans 15 amino acids. Germline V CDR1 and CDR2: GTSNPN, SVGIG (reference sequence).